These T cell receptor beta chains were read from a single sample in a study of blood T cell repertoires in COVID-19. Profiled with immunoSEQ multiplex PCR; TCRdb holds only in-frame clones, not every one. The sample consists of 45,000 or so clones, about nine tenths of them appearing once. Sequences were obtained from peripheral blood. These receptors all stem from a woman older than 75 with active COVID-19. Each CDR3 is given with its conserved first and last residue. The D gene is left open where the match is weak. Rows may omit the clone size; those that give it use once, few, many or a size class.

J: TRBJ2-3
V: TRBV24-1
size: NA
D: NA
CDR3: CATSGSGGTRDTQYF
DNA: TGTGCCACCAGTGGGTCCGGGGGGACAAGAGATACGCAGTATTTT

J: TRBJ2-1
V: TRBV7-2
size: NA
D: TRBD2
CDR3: CASRPGTSGGAKFF
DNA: TGTGCCAGCAGGCCTGGGACTAGCGGGGGGGCTAAGTTCTTC

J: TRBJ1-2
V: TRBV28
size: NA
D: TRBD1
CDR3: CASRSTGGDGYTF
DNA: TGTGCCAGCAGATCAACAGGGGGCGATGGCTACACCTTC

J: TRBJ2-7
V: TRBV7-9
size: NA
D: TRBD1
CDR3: CASSPSTGVRYEQYF
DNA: TGTGCCAGCAGCCCATCGACAGGGGTTAGGTACGAGCAGTACTTC

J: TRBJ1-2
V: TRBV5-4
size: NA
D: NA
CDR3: CASSPAGNYGYTF
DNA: TGTGCCAGCAGCCCAGCAGGAAACTATGGCTACACCTTC

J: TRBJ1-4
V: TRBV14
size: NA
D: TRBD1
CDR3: CASTIDRDAATNEKLFF
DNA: TGTGCCAGCACTATCGACAGGGACGCTGCAACTAATGAAAAACTGTTTTTT

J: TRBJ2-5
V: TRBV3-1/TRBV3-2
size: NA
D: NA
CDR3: CASSQDRVRGETQYF
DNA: TGTGCCAGCAGCCAAGATAGGGTTAGGGGAGAGACCCAGTACTTC

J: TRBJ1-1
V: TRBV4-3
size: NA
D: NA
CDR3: CASSQDRILHPEAFF
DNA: TGCGCCAGCAGCCAAGACAGGATCCTGCACCCTGAAGCTTTCTTT

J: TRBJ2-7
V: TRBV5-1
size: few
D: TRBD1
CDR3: CASSWTGYEQYF
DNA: TGCGCCAGCAGCTGGACAGGCTACGAGCAGTACTTC

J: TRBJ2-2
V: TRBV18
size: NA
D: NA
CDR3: CASSRGPEGAGELFF
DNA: TGTGCCAGCTCCCGGGGACCGGAGGGTGCCGGGGAGCTGTTTTTT

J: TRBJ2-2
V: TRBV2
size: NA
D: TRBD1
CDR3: CASSQVRGLPGELFF
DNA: TGTGCCAGCAGCCAAGTCAGGGGGCTCCCCGGGGAGCTGTTTTTT

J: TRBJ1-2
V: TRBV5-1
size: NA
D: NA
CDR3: CASSLGRGNYGYTF
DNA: TGCGCCAGCAGCTTGGGCAGGGGTAACTATGGCTACACCTTC

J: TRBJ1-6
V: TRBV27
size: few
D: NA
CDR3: CASSPGISPLHF
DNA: TGTGCCAGCAGTCCAGGGATCTCACCCCTCCACTTT

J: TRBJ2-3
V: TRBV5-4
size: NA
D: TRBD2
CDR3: CASKSGLAADTDTQYF
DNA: TGTGCCAGCAAATCGGGACTAGCAGCAGACACAGATACGCAGTATTTT

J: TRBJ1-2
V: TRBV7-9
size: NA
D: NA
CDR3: CASSLEYGGSGYTF
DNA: TGTGCCAGCAGCTTAGAGTACGGAGGATCTGGCTACACCTTC

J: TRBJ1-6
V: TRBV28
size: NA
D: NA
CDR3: CASSSSASASSPLHF
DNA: TGTGCCAGCAGTTCGTCGGCCAGCGCGTCTTCACCCCTCCACTTT

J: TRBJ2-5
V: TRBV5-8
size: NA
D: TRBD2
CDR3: CASSYGLASQETQYF
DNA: TGTGCCAGCAGCTACGGACTAGCGTCCCAAGAGACCCAGTACTTC

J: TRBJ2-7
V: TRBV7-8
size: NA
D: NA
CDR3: CASGRGRSYEQYF
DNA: TGTGCCAGCGGCCGGGGGCGCTCCTACGAGCAGTACTTC

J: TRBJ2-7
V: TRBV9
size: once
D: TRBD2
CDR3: CASSVEASGGYEQYF
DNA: TGTGCCAGCAGCGTAGAGGCTAGCGGGGGCTACGAGCAGTACTTC

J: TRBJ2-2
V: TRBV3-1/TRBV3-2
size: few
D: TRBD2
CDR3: CASSPRTSGGAGELFF
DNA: TGTGCCAGCAGCCCAAGGACTAGCGGGGGGGCAGGGGAGCTGTTTTTT

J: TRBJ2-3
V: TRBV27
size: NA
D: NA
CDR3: CASSLGTGTLTDTQYF
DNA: TGTGCCAGCAGTTTGGGTACAGGGACATTAACAGATACGCAGTATTTT

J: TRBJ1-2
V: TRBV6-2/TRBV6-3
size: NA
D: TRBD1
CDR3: CASSPLTGAYGYTF
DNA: TGTGCCAGCAGCCCTCTCACAGGGGCCTATGGCTACACCTTC

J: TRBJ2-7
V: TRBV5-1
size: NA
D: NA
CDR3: CASSLQTGWSYEQYF
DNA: TGCGCCAGCAGCTTGCAAACAGGGTGGAGTTACGAGCAGTACTTC

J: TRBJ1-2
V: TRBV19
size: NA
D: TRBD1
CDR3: CATLSGQGLHYGYTF
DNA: TGTGCCACTCTATCCGGACAGGGTCTCCACTATGGCTACACCTTC

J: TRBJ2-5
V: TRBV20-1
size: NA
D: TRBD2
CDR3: CSASRGAQYF
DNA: TGCAGTGCTAGCCGGGGGGCCCAGTACTTC

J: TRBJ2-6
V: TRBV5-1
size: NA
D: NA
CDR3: CAPRSAYSGANVLTF
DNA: TGCGCCCCGCGGTCCGCCTACTCTGGGGCCAACGTCCTGACTTTC

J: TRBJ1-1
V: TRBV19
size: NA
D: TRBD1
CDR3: CASSGGQGNTEAFF
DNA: TGTGCCAGTAGTGGAGGACAGGGGAACACTGAAGCTTTCTTT

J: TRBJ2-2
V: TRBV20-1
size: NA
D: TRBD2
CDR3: CSASSGQYTGELFF
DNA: TGCAGTGCCAGTAGCGGGCAGTACACCGGGGAGCTGTTTTTT

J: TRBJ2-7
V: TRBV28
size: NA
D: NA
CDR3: CASSTPSTYEQYF
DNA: TGTGCCAGCAGTACCCCCAGTACCTACGAGCAGTACTTC

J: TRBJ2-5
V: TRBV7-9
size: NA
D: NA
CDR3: CASSPTDSQETQYF
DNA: TGTGCCAGCAGCCCGACAGACAGCCAAGAGACCCAGTACTTC

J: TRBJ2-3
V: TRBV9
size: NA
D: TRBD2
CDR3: CASSGLAGVADTQYF
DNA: TGTGCCAGCAGCGGACTAGCGGGGGTTGCAGATACGCAGTATTTT

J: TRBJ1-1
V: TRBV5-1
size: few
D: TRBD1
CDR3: CASSWGTGGTEAFF
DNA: TGCGCCAGCAGCTGGGGGACAGGGGGCACTGAAGCTTTCTTT

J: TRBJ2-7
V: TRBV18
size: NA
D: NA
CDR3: CASSPKAGGYEQYF
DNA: TGTGCCAGCTCACCGAAGGCAGGGGGGTACGAGCAGTACTTC

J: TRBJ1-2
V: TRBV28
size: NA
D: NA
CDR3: CASNPDRLGYGYTF
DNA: TGTGCCAGCAATCCCGACAGGCTTGGCTATGGCTACACCTTC

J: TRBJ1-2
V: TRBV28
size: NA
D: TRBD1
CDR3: CASSPLTGGVSGYTF
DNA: TGTGCCAGCAGTCCCCTCACAGGGGGCGTAAGTGGCTACACCTTC

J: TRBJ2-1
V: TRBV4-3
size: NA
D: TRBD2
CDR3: CASSGVSGGEQFF
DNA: TGCGCCAGCAGTGGGGTTTCGGGAGGTGAGCAGTTCTTC

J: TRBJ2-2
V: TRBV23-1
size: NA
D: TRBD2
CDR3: CASSRPGTSGGQNTGELFF
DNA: TGCGCCAGCAGTCGCCCCGGGACTAGCGGGGGCCAAAACACCGGGGAGCTGTTTTTT

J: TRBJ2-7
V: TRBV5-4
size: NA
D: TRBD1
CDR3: CASSSTDRSLYEQYF
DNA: TGTGCCAGCAGCTCCACGGACAGGTCGCTCTACGAGCAGTACTTC

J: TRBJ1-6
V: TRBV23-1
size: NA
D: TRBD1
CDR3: CASTDRGNSPLHF
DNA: TGCGCCAGCACGGACAGGGGAAATTCACCCCTCCACTTT

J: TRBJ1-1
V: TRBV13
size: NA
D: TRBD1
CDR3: CASSPQGVGTEAFF
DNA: TGTGCCAGCAGCCCACAGGGGGTAGGCACTGAAGCTTTCTTT

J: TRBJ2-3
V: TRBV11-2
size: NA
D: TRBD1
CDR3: CASTPTGQSTDTQYF
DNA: TGTGCCAGCACCCCGACGGGACAGAGCACAGATACGCAGTATTTT

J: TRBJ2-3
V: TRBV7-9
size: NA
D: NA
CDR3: CASRVGSGVDTQYF
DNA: TGTGCCAGCAGAGTGGGGTCCGGGGTAGATACGCAGTATTTT

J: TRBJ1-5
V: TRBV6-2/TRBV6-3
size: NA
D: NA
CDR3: CASSRDNTLIQPQHF
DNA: TGTGCCAGCAGTCGGGACAATACCCTTATTCAGCCCCAGCATTTT

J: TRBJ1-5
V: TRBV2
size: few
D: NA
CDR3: CASSEQGSGQPQHF
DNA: TGTGCCAGCAGTGAACAGGGGAGTGGTCAGCCCCAGCATTTT

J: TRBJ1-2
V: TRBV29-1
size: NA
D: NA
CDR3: CSVPGQNYGYTF
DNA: TGCAGCGTGCCTGGACAGAACTATGGCTACACCTTC

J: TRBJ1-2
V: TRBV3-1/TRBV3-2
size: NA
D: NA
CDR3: CASSQDLVEGNGYTF
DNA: TGTGCCAGCAGCCAAGATTTAGTAGAGGGAAATGGCTACACCTTC

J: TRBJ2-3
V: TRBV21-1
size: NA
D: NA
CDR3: CASKYSGGNTDTQYF
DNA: TGTGCCAGCAAATACAGCGGGGGGAACACAGATACGCAGTATTTT

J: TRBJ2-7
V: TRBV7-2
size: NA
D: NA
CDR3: CASSSGQRYEQYF
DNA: TGTGCCAGCAGCTCGGGACAAAGATACGAGCAGTACTTC

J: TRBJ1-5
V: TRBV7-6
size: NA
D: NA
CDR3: CASSPRQDQPQHF
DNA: TGTGCCAGCAGCCCAAGACAGGATCAGCCCCAGCATTTT

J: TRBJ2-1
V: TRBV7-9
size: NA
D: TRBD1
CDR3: CASSLQEWAQGANEQFF
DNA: TGTGCCAGCAGCCTCCAAGAGTGGGCACAGGGGGCAAATGAGCAGTTCTTC

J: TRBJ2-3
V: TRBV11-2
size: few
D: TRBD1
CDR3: CASRPRTGATDTQYF
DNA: TGTGCCAGCAGGCCTCGGACAGGGGCCACGGATACGCAGTATTTT

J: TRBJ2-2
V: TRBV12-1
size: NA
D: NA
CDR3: CASSNRGPNTGELFF
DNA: TGTGCCAGCAGCAACAGGGGGCCGAACACCGGGGAGCTGTTTTTT

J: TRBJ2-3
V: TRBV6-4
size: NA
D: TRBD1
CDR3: CASSPGGVRDTQYF
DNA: TGTGCCAGCAGTCCAGGGGGCGTTAGAGATACGCAGTATTTT

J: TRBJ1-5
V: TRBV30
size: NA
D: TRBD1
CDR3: CAWQTGGNQPQHF
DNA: TGTGCCTGGCAGACAGGGGGAAATCAGCCCCAGCATTTT

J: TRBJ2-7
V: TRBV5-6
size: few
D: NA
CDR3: CASSLWARNYEQYF
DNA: TGTGCCAGCAGCTTGTGGGCCAGGAACTACGAGCAGTACTTC